One sample yielded the 18 T cell receptor beta chains listed below, sequenced in a study of technical replicates of blood from several donors. Produced via immunoSEQ multiplex PCR; TCRdb's table is partial and in-frame only. The repertoire holds approximately 100,000 clones, with over 95% as singletons. Sequencing input: T cells isolated from PBMCs. Every receptor here comes from a human donor in good health.

The chain employs TRBV10-3 and TRBJ1-1, with D tentatively TRBD1 (5 bases). Germline loops: CDR1 ENHRY, CDR2 SYGVKD. The CDR3 consists of 11 residues. Trimming took 6 bases from V and 8 from J, leaving 10 bases between them. CDR3 protein: CAIRQGSEAFF. DNA of the CDR3: TGTGCCATCAGGCAGGGATCGGAAGCTTTCTTT.

This clone was found once. V gene TRBV18 combines with J gene TRBJ2-3; D call uncertain. Germline CDR1 reads KGHSH; CDR2 reads LQKENI. This CDR3 contains 14 residues. Trimming pared 6 bases from V and 11 bases from J, leaving 21 bases between. CDR3 DNA: TGTGCCAGCTCCGTCGGAAAAAACCCGTGGAGGCAGTATTTT. As protein: CASSVGKNPWRQYF.

The chain combines TRBV23-1 with TRBJ2-1; 13 nucleotides align to TRBD2. TRBV23-1 is filed as an ORF, its function uncertain. Losses at the gene ends were 2 bases for V and 6 bases for J; bases not matched to a gene: 4. The CDR3 loop spans 16 amino acids. CDR3 amino acids: CASSQRTSGSGNEQFF. The CDR3 DNA follows: TGCGCCAGCAGTCAACGGACTAGCGGGAGTGGCAATGAGCAGTTCTTC.

CDR3 amino acids: CAINPGSTNNEQFF. CDR3 sequence (DNA): TGTGCCATCAATCCCGGGAGTACCAACAATGAGCAGTTCTTC. The chain combines TRBV10-3 with TRBJ2-1, with D possibly matching TRBD2 (6 bases). V lost 7 bases, J lost 5 bases, and 15 bases lay in between. The CDR3 sequence is 14 residues long. CDR1 and CDR2 (germline): ENHRY, SYGVKD.

J is TRBJ2-5 and V is TRBV9, with D tentatively TRBD1 (5 bases). CDR1 is SGDLS, CDR2 YYNGEE, per germline. The CDR3 sequence is 15 residues long. Trimming took off 4 bases at V and 10 bases at J, with 23 bases between the two ends. The CDR3 bases are TGTGCCAGCAGCCCCACATCTGGGGCTGGCAGAAGCCAGTACTTC. This sequence encodes CASSPTSGAGRSQYF.

The V gene is TRBV10-2, the J gene TRBJ1-3; no firm D call. Germline CDR1 is WSHSY and CDR2 is SAAADI. V lost 5 bases and J lost 0, with 8 bases in between. The CDR3 runs to 14 residues. The CDR3 nucleotides are TGCGCCAGCAGTTCGGCAGGCTCTGGAAACACCATATATTTT. Protein product: CASSSAGSGNTIYF.

This clone came up once. This sequence joins TRBV27 and TRBJ2-7; TRBD2 matches 10 bases. Germline V lookup: CDR1 MNHEY, CDR2 SMNVEV (reference sequence). The CDR3 extends over 15 amino acids. Trimming removed 3 bases from V and 6 bases from J; junction bases left unmatched: 8. The CDR3 nucleotides read TGTGCCAGCAGTTTTAGCGGGGGGAGGCCCTTCGAGCAGTACTTC. It codes for CASSFSGGRPFEQYF.

The chain has TRBV18 and TRBJ2-4; 8 bases are shared with TRBD1. V trimming: 3 bases; J trimming: 9 bases; junction bases outside the gene matches: 7. The CDR3 has 14 amino acids. The germline CDR1 and CDR2 sequences are KGHSH and LQKENI. The CDR3 spells CASSPMDRESIQYF. CDR3 nucleotides: TGTGCCAGCTCACCTATGGACAGGGAGAGCATTCAGTACTTC.

This chain joins TRBV6-5 and TRBJ1-2, with TRBD1 identical over 10 bases. The CDR3 sequence is 16 residues long. J was trimmed by 4 bases and V by 2 bases; bases with no gene match: 7. Germline V gene sequence: CDR1 MNHEY, CDR2 SVGAGI. The CDR3 region has the DNA TGTGCCAGCAGTTACCGTAGGGACAGGGGTATCTATGGCTACACCTTC. It codes for CASSYRRDRGIYGYTF.

The count of this clone is one. The chain uses TRBV7-7 and TRBJ2-1; TRBD2 matches 8 bases. The V gene's germline CDR1 is SSHAT and CDR2 FNYEAQ (reference sequence). With V trimmed by 5 bases and J by 8 bases, 14 bases remained unmatched. The CDR3 runs 16 residues. CDR3 region: CASSPNLAGPGDEQFF. In DNA, the CDR3 is TGTGCCAGCAGCCCTAACTTAGCGGGACCGGGTGATGAGCAGTTCTTC. The full variable domain, in which reference TRBV7-7 and TRBJ2-1 provide the parts outside the CDR3, is GAGVSQSPRYKVTKRGQDVTLRCDPISSHATLYWYQQALGQGPEFLTYFNYEAQPDKSGLPSDRFSAERPEGSISTLTIQRTEQRDSAMYRCASSPNLAGPGDEQFFGPGTRLTVL.

This chain connects TRBV10-3 to TRBJ2-4; 7 bases agree with TRBD1. V shed 2 bases, J shed 8 bases, and the junction held 12 bases outside the gene matches. The CDR3 runs 16 residues. Germline V gene lookup returns CDR1 ENHRY and CDR2 SYGVKD. CDR3 protein: CAISENEGQWRDIQYF. The CDR3, as DNA: TGTGCCATCAGTGAGAATGAGGGACAGTGGCGGGACATTCAGTACTTC.

The CDR3 DNA is TGTGCCAGCAGTTTTACAGGGACCCCCGATAAAGAGCAGTTCTTC. It codes for CASSFTGTPDKEQFF. This chain joins TRBV28 and TRBJ2-1, with D perhaps TRBD1 (6 bases). V lost 3 bases, J lost 10 bases, and 19 bases lay in between. The CDR3 extends over 15 amino acids. Germline V gene data show CDR1 as MDHEN and CDR2 as SYDVKM. Complete variable domain (other parts from reference TRBV28 and TRBJ2-1): DVKVTQSSRYLVKRTGEKVFLECVQDMDHENMFWYRQDPGLGLRLIYFSYDVKMKEKGDIPEGYSVSREKKERFSLILESASTNQTSMYLCASSFTGTPDKEQFFGPGTRLTVL.

The chain links TRBV5-4 to TRBJ2-1, with 11 bases that match TRBD2. CDR1 and CDR2 (germline): SGHNT, YYREEE (reference sequence). With 0 bases clipped from V and 8 bases from J, the junction kept 4 bases outside the gene matches. The length of the CDR3 is 15 residues. The CDR3 nucleotides are TGTGCCAGCAGCTTGGGACTAGCGGGGACATATGAGCAGTTCTTC. It is translated as CASSLGLAGTYEQFF.

The chain joins TRBV4-1 to TRBJ1-5, with D unresolved. Germline V lookup: CDR1 MGHRA, CDR2 YSYEKL. This CDR3 spans 15 amino acids. V was shortened by 2 bases and J by 4 bases, with 12 bases between the two germline ends. The DNA for the CDR3 is TGCGCCAGCAGCCAAAGATGGGCAGATAATCAGCCCCAGCATTTT. Its protein product is CASSQRWADNQPQHF.

The rearrangement joins TRBV29-1 to TRBJ1-4; no clear D gene. The V end lost 3 bases, the J end lost 6 bases, and 11 bases lay between the germline ends. CDR3 length equals 13 residues. Germline V gene lookup returns CDR1 SQVTM and CDR2 ANQGSEA. CDR3 sequence reads: CSVELELDEKLFF. Written as DNA, the CDR3 is TGCAGCGTTGAGCTTGAACTTGATGAAAAACTGTTTTTT.

V is TRBV7-2 and J is TRBJ2-1; TRBD2 matches at 9 bases. Germline V gene sequence: CDR1 SGHTA, CDR2 FQGNSA. Trimming took 1 base from V and 8 from J; bases not matched to a gene: 9. The CDR3 covers 16 residues. The CDR3 DNA follows: TGTGCCAGCAGCTTAGGGCTAGCGGGACGGGGCGATGAGCAGTTCTTC. Translating gives CASSLGLAGRGDEQFF. The whole variable domain, remainder taken from reference TRBV7-2 and TRBJ2-1, is GAGVSQSPSNKVTEKGKDVELRCDPISGHTALYWYRQSLGQGLEFLIYFQGNSAPDKSGLPSDRFSAERTGGSVSTLTIQRTQQEDSAVYLCASSLGLAGRGDEQFFGPGTRLTVL.

The V gene is TRBV7-9, the J gene TRBJ2-1; 7 bases are a match to TRBD2. J lost 3 bases, V lost 3 bases, and 14 bases had no gene match. Germline V lookup: CDR1 SEHNR, CDR2 FQNEAQ (reference sequence). The CDR3 extends over 18 amino acids. The CDR3 sequence is CASSFPSLREPLYNEQFF. As DNA, the CDR3 is TGTGCCAGCAGCTTCCCGTCATTGCGGGAGCCCCTCTACAATGAGCAGTTCTTC.

The J gene is TRBJ2-1, the V gene TRBV19; a possible D gene is TRBD1 (6 bases). The CDR3 spans 17 residues. Germline CDR1 and CDR2: LNHDA and SQIVND (reference sequence). The germline V and J ends were trimmed by 4 bases and 6 bases, with 22 bases remaining between them. This chain's CDR3 is CASSTGPRGSTFNEQFF. Here the CDR3 DNA reads TGTGCCAGTAGTACCGGGCCCAGGGGCTCGACTTTCAATGAGCAGTTCTTC.